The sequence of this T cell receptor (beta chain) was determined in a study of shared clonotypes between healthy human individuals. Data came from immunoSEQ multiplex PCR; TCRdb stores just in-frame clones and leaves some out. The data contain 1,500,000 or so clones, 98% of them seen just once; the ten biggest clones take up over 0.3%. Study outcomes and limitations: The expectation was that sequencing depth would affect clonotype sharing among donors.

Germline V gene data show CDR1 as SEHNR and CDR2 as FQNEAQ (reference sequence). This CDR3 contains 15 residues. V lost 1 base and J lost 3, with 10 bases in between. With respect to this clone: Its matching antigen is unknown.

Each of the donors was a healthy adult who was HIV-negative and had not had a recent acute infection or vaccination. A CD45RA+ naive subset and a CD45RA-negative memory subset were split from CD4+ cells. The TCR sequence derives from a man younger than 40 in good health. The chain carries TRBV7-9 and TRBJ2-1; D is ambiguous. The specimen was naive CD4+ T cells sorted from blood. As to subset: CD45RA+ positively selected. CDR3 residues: CASSLVDGVYNEQFF. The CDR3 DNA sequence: TGTGCCAGCAGCTTAGTAGATGGCGTCTACAATGAGCAGTTCTTC.